The rows below give T cell receptor beta chains drawn from one sample of a study of cytomegalovirus exposure and HLA in healthy donors. Profiling relied on immunoSEQ multiplex PCR, and the TCRdb table lists in-frame clones only, not all of them. The sample holds hundreds of thousands of clones, approximately 87% seen once. The sequenced sample was PBMCs. These receptors came from a woman between 18 and 30 years old in good health and CMV-seronegative. Both conserved end residues are part of each CDR3. Fields, in order: D gene, clone size, J gene, V gene, CDR3 DNA, CDR3 protein. The D gene is left open where the match is weak. Clone size is not always given. Where it is, it says once, few, many or a class for expanded clones.

TRBD2	NA	TRBJ2-7	TRBV6-5	TGTGCCTCATCTAATCAAGCGGGAGCCACCTACGAGCAGTACTTC	CASSNQAGATYEQYF
NA	NA	TRBJ1-5	TRBV11-2	TGTGCCAGCAGCTTAGGTCGTCAGGGTTTCAGCAATCAGCCCCAGCATTTT	CASSLGRQGFSNQPQHF
NA	NA	TRBJ2-1	TRBV15	TGTGCCACCAGCAGACGATCCGGCAGTGAGCAGTTCTTC	CATSRRSGSEQFF
NA	NA	TRBJ2-1	TRBV2	TGTGCCAGCAGTCCTACTAGCATTCGAGGGTTAGAGTTCTTC	CASSPTSIRGLEFF
NA	NA	TRBJ1-3	TRBV4-1	TGCGCCAGCAGCCCCTGGACAGCCTCTGGAAACACCATATATTTT	CASSPWTASGNTIYF
NA	medium-sized	TRBJ2-7	TRBV5-1	TGCGCCAGCAGCTTGGAAACAGGAGGGGACGAGCAGTACTTC	CASSLETGGDEQYF
NA	NA	TRBJ1-1	TRBV11-2	TGTGCCAGCAGCTTAAATCCTTTGGGGGTGAACACTGAAGCTTTCTTT	CASSLNPLGVNTEAFF
NA	few	TRBJ2-3	TRBV28	TGTGCCAGCAGTGGGGGGACAGATACGCAGTATTTT	CASSGGTDTQYF
NA	once	TRBJ1-2	TRBV6-6	TGTGCCAGCAGTTTTGAGACGGCTAACTATGGCTACACCTTC	CASSFETANYGYTF
TRBD2	NA	TRBJ2-2	TRBV2	TGTGCCAGCAGTTTTCCGGGACTAGCGGGAACTGGGGAGCTGTTTTTT	CASSFPGLAGTGELFF
NA	NA	TRBJ2-1	TRBV11-2	TGTGCCAGCAGCTTAGAGCTGAGTCCTACCTACAATGAGCAGTTCTTC	CASSLELSPTYNEQFF
TRBD1	NA	TRBJ2-3	TRBV7-3	TGTGCCAGCAGCTTATCCGGGACAGGGGACGATACGCAGTATTTT	CASSLSGTGDDTQYF
NA	NA	TRBJ1-4	TRBV7-8	TGTGCCAGCAGCAACAGGCTCGTCGAAAAACTGTTTTTT	CASSNRLVEKLFF
NA	few	TRBJ1-4	TRBV21-1	TGTGCCAGCAGCAAAGACAGGGGGATAGGAACTAATGAAAAACTGTTTTTT	CASSKDRGIGTNEKLFF
NA	NA	TRBJ2-1	TRBV25-1	TGTGCCAGCAGTGAATATGGGGGGAACAGGAAAAATGAGCAGTTCTTC	CASSEYGGNRKNEQFF
NA	NA	TRBJ2-1	TRBV5-1	TGCGCCAGCAGCGGGACACCCGGCAATGAGCAGTTCTTC	CASSGTPGNEQFF
NA	NA	TRBJ1-3	TRBV5-1	TGCGCCAGCAGCTTTACTGGAAACACCATATATTTT	CASSFTGNTIYF